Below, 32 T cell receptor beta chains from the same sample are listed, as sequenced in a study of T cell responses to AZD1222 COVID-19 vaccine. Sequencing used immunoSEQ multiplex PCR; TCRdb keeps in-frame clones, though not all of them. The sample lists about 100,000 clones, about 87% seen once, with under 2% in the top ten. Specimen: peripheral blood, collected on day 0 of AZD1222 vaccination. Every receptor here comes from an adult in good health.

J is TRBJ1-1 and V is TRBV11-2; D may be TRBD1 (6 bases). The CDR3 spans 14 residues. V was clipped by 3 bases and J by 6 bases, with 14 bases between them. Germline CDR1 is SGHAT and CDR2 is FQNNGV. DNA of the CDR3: TGTGCCAGCAGCTTGAGCAGGGGTTATTCTGAAGCTTTCTTT. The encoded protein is CASSLSRGYSEAFF.

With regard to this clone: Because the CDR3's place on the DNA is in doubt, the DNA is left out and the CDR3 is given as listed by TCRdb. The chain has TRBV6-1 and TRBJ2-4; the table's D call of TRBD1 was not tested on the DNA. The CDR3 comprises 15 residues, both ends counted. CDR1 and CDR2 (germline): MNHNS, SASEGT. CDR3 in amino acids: CASSEVSGQGNIQYF.

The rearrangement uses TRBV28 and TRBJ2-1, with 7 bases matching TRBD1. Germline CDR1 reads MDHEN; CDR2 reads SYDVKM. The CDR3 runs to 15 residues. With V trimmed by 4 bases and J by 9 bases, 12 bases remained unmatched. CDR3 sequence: CASSSGQVLLPEQFF. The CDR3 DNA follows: TGTGCCAGCAGTTCCGGACAGGTTTTACTTCCTGAGCAGTTCTTC.

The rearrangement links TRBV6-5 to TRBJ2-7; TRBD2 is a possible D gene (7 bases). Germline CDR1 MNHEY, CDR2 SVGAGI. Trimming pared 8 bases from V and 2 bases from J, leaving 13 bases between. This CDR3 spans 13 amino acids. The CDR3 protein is CASGGGPTYEQYF. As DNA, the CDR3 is TGTGCCAGCGGGGGGGGCCCAACCTACGAGCAGTACTTC.

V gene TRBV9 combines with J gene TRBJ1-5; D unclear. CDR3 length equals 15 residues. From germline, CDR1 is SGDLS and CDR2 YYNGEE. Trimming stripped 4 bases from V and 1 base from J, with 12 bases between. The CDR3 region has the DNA TGTGCCAGCAGCCCCAGTTCGCAAAGCAATCAGCCCCAGCATTTT. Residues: CASSPSSQSNQPQHF. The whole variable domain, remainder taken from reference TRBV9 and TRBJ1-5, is DSGVTQTPKHLITATGQRVTLRCSPRSGDLSVYWYQQSLDQGLQFLIQYYNGEERAKGNILERFSAQQFPDLHSELNLSSLELGDSALYFCASSPSSQSNQPQHFGDGTRLSIL.

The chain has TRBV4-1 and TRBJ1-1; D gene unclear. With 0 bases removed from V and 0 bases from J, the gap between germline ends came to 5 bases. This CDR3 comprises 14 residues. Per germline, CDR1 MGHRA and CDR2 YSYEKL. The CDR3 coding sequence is TGCGCCAGCAGCCAAGAGTACGTGAACACTGAAGCTTTCTTT. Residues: CASSQEYVNTEAFF.

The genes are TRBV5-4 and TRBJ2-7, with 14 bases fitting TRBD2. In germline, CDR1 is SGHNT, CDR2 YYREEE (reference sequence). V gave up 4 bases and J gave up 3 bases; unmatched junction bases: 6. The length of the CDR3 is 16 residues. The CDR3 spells CASSRPGLAGDYEQYF. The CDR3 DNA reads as TGTGCCAGCAGCCGTCCGGGACTAGCGGGAGACTACGAGCAGTACTTC.

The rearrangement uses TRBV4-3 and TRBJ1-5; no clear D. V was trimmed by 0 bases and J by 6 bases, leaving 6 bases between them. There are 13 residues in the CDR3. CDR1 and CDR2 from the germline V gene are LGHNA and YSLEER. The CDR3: CASSQEPFQPQHF. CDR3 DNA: TGCGCCAGCAGCCAAGAGCCTTTTCAGCCCCAGCATTTT.

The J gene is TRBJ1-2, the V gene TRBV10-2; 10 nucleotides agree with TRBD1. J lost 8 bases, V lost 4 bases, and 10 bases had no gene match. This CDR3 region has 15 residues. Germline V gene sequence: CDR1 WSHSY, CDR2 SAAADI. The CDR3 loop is CASSAPGQGTVGYTF. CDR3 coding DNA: TGCGCCAGCAGTGCCCCGGGACAGGGGACGGTCGGCTACACCTTC.

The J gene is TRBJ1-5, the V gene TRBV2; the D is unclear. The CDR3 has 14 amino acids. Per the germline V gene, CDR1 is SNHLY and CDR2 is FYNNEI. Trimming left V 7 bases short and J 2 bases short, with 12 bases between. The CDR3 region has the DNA TGTGCCAGCAACCCAACTGACGGCAATCAGCCCCAGCATTTT. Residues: CASNPTDGNQPQHF.

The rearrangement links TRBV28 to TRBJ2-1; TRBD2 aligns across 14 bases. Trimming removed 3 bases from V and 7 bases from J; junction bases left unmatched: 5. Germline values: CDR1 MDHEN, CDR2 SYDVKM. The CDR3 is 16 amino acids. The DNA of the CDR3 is TGTGCCAGCAGTTTTGGTGGACTAGCGGGAGGAAATGAGCAGTTCTTC. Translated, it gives CASSFGGLAGGNEQFF. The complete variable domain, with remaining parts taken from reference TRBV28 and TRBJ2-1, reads DVKVTQSSRYLVKRTGEKVFLECVQDMDHENMFWYRQDPGLGLRLIYFSYDVKMKEKGDIPEGYSVSREKKERFSLILESASTNQTSMYLCASSFGGLAGGNEQFFGPGTRLTVL.

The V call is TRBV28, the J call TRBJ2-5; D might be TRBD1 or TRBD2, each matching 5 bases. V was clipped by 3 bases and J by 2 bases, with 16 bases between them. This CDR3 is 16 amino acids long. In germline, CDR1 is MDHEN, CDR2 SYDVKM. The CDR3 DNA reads TGTGCCAGCAGTTTTTGGGGACGGTCGAATCAAGAGACCCAGTACTTC. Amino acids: CASSFWGRSNQETQYF.

Here the CDR3 DNA reads TGTGCCAGCAGCCGCCCCGGCACCCGCGGTTGCACCTTC. It yields the protein CASSRPGTRGCTF. The chain has TRBV3-1 (or the pseudogene TRBV3-2) and TRBJ1-2; D is unclear. This CDR3 has 13 amino acids. Trimming shortened V by 4 bases and J by 13 bases, and 19 bases separated the two germline ends. Looked up from germline, CDR1 is LGHDT and CDR2 is YNNKEL (reference sequence).

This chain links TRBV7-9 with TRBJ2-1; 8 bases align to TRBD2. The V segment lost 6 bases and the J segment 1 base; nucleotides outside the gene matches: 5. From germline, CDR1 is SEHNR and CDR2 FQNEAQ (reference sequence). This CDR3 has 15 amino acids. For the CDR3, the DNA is TGTGCCAGCAGTCCGAGCGGGAGTTCCTACAATGAGCAGTTCTTC. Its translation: CASSPSGSSYNEQFF. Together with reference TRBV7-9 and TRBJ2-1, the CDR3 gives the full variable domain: DTGVSQNPRHKITKRGQNVTFRCDPISEHNRLYWYRQTLGQGPEFLTYFQNEAQLEKSRLLSDRFSAERPKGSFSTLEIQRTEQGDSAMYLCASSPSGSSYNEQFFGPGTRLTVL.

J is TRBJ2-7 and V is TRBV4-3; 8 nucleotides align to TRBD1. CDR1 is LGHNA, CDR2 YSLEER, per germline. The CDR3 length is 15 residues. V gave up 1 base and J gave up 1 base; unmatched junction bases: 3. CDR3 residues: CASSQVTGESYEQYF. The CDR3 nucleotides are TGCGCCAGCAGCCAAGTGACAGGGGAGTCCTACGAGCAGTACTTC.

The CDR3 sequence is CAWRETANTGELFF. For the CDR3, the DNA is TGTGCCTGGAGAGAAACAGCGAACACCGGGGAGCTGTTTTTT. The chain combines TRBV30 with TRBJ2-2, with D unresolved. From germline, CDR1 is GTSNPN and CDR2 SVGIG (reference sequence). The CDR3 is 14 residues long. Trimming removed 3 bases at V and 0 bases at J, with 8 bases between.

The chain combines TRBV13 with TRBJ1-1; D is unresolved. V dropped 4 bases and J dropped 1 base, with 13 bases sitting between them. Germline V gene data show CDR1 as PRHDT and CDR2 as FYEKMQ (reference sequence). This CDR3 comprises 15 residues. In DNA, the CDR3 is TGTGCCAGCAGCTCCCAAGACATAAGGAACACTGAAGCTTTCTTT. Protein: CASSSQDIRNTEAFF.

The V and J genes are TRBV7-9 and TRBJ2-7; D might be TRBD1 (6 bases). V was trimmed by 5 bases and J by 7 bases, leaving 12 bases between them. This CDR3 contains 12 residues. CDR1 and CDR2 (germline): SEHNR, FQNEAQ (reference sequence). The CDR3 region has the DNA TGTGCCAGCAGCCCCCCCGGACAGGAGCAGTACTTC. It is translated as CASSPPGQEQYF. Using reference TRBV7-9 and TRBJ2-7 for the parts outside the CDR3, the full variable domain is DTGVSQNPRHKITKRGQNVTFRCDPISEHNRLYWYRQTLGQGPEFLTYFQNEAQLEKSRLLSDRFSAERPKGSFSTLEIQRTEQGDSAMYLCASSPPGQEQYFGPGTRLTVT.

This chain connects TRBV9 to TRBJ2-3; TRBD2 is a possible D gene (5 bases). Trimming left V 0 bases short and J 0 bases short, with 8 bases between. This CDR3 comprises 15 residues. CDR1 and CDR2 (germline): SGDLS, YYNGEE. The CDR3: CASSVGTASTDTQYF. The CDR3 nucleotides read TGTGCCAGCAGCGTAGGGACTGCTAGCACAGATACGCAGTATTTT.

The CDR3 region is CASSVGDMTGNTIYF. The CDR3 nucleotides are TGTGCCAGCAGCGTAGGGGATATGACTGGAAACACCATATATTTT. The chain recombines TRBV9 with TRBJ1-3, with D uncertain. This CDR3 has 15 residues. Germline CDR1 is SGDLS and CDR2 is YYNGEE. V lost 0 bases to trimming and J lost 2 bases, with 9 bases between them.

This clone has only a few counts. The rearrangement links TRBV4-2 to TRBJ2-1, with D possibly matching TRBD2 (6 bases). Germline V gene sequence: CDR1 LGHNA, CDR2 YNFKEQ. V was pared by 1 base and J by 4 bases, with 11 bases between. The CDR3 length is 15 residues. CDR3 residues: CASSQGTTDYNEQFF. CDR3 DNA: TGTGCCAGCAGCCAAGGGACTACCGATTACAATGAGCAGTTCTTC.

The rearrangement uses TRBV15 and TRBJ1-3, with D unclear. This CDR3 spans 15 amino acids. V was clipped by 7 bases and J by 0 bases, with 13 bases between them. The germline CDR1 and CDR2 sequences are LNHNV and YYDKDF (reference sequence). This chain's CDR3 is CATTRTLLSGNTIYF. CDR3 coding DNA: TGTGCCACCACCCGGACTCTCCTCTCTGGAAACACCATATATTTT.

Here the CDR3 DNA reads TGTGCCAGCAGCTTCCCCCCGGCGGGAGGGAGCTCCTACAATGAGCAGTTCTTC. Translation: CASSFPPAGGSSYNEQFF. This chain uses TRBV7-9 with TRBJ2-1, with 9 bases aligning to TRBD2. V lost 3 bases, J lost 0 bases, and 9 bases stayed unmatched. CDR1 and CDR2 (germline): SEHNR, FQNEAQ (reference sequence). This CDR3 has 18 amino acids.

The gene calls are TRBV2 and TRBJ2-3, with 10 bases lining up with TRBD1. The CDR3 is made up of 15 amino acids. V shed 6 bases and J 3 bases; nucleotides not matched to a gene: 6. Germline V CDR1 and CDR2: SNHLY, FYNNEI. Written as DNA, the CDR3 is TGTGCCAGCAGCCGAGGACAGGGGGGGACAGATACGCAGTATTTT. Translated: CASSRGQGGTDTQYF.

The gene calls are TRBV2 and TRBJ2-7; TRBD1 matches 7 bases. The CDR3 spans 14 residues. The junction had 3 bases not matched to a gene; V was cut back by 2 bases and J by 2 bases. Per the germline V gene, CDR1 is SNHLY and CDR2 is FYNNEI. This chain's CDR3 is CASSEWQGAYEQYF. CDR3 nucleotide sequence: TGTGCCAGCAGTGAATGGCAGGGGGCCTACGAGCAGTACTTC.

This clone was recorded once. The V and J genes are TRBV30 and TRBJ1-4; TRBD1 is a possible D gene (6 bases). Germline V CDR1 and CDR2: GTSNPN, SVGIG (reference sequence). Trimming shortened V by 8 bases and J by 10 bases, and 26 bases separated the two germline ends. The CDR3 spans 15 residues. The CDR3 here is CARRTEGQGRGKLFF. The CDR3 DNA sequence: TGTGCCCGGCGGACTGAAGGGCAGGGGCGCGGAAAACTGTTTTTT.

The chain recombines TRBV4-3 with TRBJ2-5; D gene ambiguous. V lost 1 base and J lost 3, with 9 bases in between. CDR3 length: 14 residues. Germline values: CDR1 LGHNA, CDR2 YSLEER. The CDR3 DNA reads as TGCGCCAGCAGCCAAGTTCACAGAGAAGAGACCCAGTACTTC. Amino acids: CASSQVHREETQYF.

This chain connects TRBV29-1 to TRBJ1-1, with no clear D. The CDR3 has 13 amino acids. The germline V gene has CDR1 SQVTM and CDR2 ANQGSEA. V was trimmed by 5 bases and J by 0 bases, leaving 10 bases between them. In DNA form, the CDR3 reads TGCAGCGTTCACGGGGTAATGAACACTGAAGCTTTCTTT. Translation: CSVHGVMNTEAFF.

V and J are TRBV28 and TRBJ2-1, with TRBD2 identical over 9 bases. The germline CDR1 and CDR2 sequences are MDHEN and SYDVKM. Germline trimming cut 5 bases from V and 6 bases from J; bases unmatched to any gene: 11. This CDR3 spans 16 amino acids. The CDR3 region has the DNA TGTGCCAGCAGTCCCCCCGGGCGGGAGGGAGTCAATGAGCAGTTCTTC. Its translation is CASSPPGREGVNEQFF.

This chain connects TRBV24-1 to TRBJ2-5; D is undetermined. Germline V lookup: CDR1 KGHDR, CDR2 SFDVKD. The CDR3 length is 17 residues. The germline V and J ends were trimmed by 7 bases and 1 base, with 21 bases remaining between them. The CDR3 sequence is CATSIPPSHPGQETQYF. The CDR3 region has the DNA TGTGCCACCAGCATCCCCCCATCTCATCCAGGCCAAGAGACCCAGTACTTC.

The CDR3 reads CASRGRETYNEQFF. The CDR3 coding sequence is TGTGCCAGCAGAGGGCGGGAGACCTACAATGAGCAGTTCTTC. V usage is TRBV3-1 (or the pseudogene TRBV3-2) and J usage is TRBJ2-1; 7 bases map to TRBD2. CDR3 length equals 14 residues. Germline CDR1 reads LGHDT; CDR2 reads YNNKEL (reference sequence). The V and J ends lost 6 bases and 2 bases, in that order; junction bases with no gene match: 4.

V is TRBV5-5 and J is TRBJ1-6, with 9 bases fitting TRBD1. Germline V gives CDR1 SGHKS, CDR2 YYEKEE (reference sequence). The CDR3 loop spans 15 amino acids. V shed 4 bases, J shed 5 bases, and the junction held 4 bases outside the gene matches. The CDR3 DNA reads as TGTGCCAGCAGCCTCAGGACAGGGGATAATTCACCCCTCCACTTT. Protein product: CASSLRTGDNSPLHF.